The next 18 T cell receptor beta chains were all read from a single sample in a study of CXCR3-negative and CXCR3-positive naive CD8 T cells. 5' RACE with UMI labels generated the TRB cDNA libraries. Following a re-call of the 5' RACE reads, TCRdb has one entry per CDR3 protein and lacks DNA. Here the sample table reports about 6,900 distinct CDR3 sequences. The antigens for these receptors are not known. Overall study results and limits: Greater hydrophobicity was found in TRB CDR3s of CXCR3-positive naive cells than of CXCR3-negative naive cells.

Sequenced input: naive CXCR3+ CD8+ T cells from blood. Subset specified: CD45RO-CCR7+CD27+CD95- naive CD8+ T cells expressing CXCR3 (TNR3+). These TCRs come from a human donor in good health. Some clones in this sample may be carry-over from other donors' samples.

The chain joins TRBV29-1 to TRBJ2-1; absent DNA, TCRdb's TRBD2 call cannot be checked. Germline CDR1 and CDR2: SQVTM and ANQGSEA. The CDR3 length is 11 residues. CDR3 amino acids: CSALASGEQFF.

The CDR3 is CASSYEAGVWEQYF. The chain carries TRBV6-6 and TRBJ2-7; there is no DNA to check the TCRdb D call of TRBD2. CDR1 and CDR2 from the germline V gene are MNHNY and SVGAGI (reference sequence). This CDR3 region has 14 residues.

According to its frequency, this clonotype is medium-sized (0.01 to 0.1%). The CDR3 loop reads CASSSDPGHSITLTDTQYF. This chain links TRBV5-1 with TRBJ2-3; lacking DNA, the TRBD1 call made by TCRdb goes unchecked. Looked up from germline, CDR1 is SGHRS and CDR2 is YFSETQ. This CDR3 comprises 19 residues.

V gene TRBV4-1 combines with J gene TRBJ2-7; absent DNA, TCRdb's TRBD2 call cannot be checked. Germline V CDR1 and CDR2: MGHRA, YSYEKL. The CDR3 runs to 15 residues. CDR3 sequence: CASSQLAGEEYEQYF.

Here the CDR3 reads CASTPGDHVNTEAFF. This rearrangement joins TRBV9 to TRBJ1-1; TCRdb names TRBD1, which stays unverified in the absence of DNA. The length of the CDR3 is 15 residues. Per the germline V gene, CDR1 is SGDLS and CDR2 is YYNGEE. Full variable domain (rest looked up from reference TRBV9 and TRBJ1-1): DSGVTQTPKHLITATGQRVTLRCSPRSGDLSVYWYQQSLDQGLQFLIQYYNGEERAKGNILERFSAQQFPDLHSELNLSSLELGDSALYFCASTPGDHVNTEAFFGQGTRLTVV.

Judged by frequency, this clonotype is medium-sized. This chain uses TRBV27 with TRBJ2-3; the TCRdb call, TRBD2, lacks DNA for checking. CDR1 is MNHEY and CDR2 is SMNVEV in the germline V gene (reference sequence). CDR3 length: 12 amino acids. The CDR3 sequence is CASKTDWDTQYF.

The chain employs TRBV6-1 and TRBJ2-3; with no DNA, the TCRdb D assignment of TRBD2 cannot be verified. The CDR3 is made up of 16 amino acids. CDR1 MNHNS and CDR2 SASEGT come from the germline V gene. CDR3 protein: CASSPSVSERAITQYF.

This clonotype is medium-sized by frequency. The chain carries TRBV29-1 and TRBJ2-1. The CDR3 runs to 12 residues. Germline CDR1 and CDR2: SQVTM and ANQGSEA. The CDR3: CSVEAGDNEQFF.

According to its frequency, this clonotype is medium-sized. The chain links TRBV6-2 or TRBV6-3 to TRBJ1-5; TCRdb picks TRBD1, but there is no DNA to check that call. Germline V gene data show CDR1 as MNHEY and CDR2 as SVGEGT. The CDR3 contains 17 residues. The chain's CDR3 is CASSYSAGTGDNQPQHF.

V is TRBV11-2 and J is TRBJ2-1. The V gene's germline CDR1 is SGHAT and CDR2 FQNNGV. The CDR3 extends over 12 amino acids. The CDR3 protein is CASSLANNEQFF. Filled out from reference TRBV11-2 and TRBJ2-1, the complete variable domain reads EAGVAQSPRYKIIEKRQSVAFWCNPISGHATLYWYQQILGQGPKLLIQFQNNGVVDDSQLPKDRFSAERLKGVDSTLKIQPAKLEDSAVYLCASSLANNEQFFGPGTRLTVL.

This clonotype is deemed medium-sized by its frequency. This CDR3 reads CASSYPLDRATEAFF. The gene calls are TRBV7-9 and TRBJ1-1; the D call of TRBD1 rests on TCRdb alone, since no DNA is present to check it. The germline V gene has CDR1 SEHNR and CDR2 FQNEAQ (reference sequence). CDR3 length: 15 residues.

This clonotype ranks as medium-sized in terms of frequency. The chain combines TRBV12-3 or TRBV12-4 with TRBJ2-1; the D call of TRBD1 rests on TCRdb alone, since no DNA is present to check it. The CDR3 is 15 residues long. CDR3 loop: CASSPRDGYYNEQFF.

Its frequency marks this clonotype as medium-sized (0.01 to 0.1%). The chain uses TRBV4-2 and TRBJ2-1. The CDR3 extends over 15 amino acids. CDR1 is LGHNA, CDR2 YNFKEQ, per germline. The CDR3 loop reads CASSHGSSEYNEQFF.

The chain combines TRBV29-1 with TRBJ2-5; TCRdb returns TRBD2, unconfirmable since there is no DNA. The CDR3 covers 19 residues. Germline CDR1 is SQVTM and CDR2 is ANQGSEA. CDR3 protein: CSVEDRLREGHPPQETQYF. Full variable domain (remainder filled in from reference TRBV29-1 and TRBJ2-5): SAVISQKPSRDICQRGTSLTIQCQVDSQVTMMFWYRQQPGQSLTLIATANQGSEATYESGFVIDKFPISRPNLTFSTLTVSNMSPEDSSIYLCSVEDRLREGHPPQETQYFGPGTRLLVL.

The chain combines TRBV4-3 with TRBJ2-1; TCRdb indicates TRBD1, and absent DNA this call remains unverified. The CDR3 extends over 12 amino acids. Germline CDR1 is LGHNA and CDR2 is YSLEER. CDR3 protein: CASSPGWNEQFF.

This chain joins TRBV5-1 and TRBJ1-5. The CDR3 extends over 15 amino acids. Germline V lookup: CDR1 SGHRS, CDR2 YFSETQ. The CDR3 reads CDSSLDGRSNQPQHF.

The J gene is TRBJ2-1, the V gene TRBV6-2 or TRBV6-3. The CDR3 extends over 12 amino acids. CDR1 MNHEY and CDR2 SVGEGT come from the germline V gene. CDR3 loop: CASSYEYNEQFF.

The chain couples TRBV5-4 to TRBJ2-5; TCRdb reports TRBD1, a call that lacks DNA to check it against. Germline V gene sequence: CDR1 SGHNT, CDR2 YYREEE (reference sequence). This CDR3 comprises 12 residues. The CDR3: CASSFWGETQYF.